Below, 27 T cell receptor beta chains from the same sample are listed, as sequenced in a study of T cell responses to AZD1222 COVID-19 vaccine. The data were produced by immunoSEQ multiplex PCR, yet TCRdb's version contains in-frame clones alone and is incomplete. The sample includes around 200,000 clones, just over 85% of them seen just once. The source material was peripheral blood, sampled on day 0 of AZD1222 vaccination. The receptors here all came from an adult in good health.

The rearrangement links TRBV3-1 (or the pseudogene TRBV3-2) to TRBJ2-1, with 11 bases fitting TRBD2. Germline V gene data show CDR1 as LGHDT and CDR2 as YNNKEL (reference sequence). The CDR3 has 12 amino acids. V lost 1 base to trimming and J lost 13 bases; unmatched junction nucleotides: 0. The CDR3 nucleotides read TGTGCCAGCAGCCAAGGACTAGCGGGACAGTTCTTC. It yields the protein CASSQGLAGQFF.

CDR3 protein: CASSLDSNSNQPQHF. The CDR3 region has the DNA TGTGCCAGCAGCTTGGACAGTAATAGCAATCAGCCCCAGCATTTT. The chain combines TRBV7-8 with TRBJ1-5; tentatively, D is TRBD1 (6 bases). Germline V gene sequence: CDR1 SGHVS, CDR2 FQNEAQ. CDR3 size: 15 residues. V gave up 3 bases and J gave up 0 bases, with 9 bases separating them.

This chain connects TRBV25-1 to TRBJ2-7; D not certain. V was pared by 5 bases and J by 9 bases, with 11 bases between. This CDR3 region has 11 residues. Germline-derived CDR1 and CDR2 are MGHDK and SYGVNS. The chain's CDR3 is CASSFDAWQYF. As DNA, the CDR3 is TGTGCCAGCAGTTTTGACGCGTGGCAGTACTTC.

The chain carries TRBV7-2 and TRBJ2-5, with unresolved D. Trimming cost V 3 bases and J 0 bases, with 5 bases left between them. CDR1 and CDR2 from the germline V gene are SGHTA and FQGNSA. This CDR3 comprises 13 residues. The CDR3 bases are TGTGCCAGCAGCTTGGGTAACCAAGAGACCCAGTACTTC. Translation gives CASSLGNQETQYF.

CDR3 DNA sequence: TGTGCCAGCAGGCAGGGTAAAGTGAACACCGGGGAGCTGTTTTTT. This translates into CASRQGKVNTGELFF. This chain uses TRBV6-5 with TRBJ2-2; the D gene is possibly TRBD1 (5 bases). This CDR3 contains 15 residues. The germline V gene encodes CDR1 MNHEY and CDR2 SVGAGI. Between the trimmed V and J ends, which lost 6 bases and 1 base, there was a span of 12 bases.

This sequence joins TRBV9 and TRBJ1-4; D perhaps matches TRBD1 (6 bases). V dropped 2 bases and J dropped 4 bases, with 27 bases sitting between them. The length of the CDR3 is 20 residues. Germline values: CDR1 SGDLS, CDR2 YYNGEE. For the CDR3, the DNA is TGTGCCAGCAGCGTTCGCCCGGACAGCGGCCCGCAAGTCAGTAATGAAAAACTGTTTTTT. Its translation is CASSVRPDSGPQVSNEKLFF.

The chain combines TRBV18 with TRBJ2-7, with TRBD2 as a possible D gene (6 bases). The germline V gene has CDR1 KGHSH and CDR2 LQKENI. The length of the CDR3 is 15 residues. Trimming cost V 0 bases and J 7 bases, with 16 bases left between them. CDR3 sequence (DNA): TGTGCCAGCTCACCACCCGGGGGTACGGGGCTGGAGCAGTACTTC. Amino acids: CASSPPGGTGLEQYF.

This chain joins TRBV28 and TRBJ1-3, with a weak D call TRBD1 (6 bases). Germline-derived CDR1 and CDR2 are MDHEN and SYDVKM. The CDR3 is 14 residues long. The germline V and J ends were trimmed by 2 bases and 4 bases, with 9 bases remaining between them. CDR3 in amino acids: CASSLGGTGNTIYF. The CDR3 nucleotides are TGTGCCAGCAGTTTAGGGGGGACAGGAAACACCATATATTTT.

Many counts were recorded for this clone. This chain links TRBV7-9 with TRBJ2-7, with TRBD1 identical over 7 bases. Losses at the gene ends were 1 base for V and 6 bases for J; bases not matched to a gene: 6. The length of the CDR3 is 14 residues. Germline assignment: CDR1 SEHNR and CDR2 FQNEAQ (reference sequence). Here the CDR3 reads CASSLDQTGREQYF. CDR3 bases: TGTGCCAGCAGCTTAGACCAGACAGGGCGCGAGCAGTACTTC.

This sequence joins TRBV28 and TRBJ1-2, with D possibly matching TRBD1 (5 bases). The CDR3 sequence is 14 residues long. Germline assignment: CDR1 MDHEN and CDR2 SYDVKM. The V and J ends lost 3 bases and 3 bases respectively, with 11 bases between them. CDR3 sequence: CASSFGAGHYGYTF. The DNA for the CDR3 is TGTGCCAGCAGTTTCGGGGCAGGGCACTATGGCTACACCTTC.

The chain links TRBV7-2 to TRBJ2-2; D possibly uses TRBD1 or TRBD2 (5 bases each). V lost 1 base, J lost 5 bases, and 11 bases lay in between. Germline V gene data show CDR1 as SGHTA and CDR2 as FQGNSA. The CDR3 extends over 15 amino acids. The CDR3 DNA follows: TGTGCCAGCAGCTTAGATGGGACCGCGACCGGGGAGCTGTTTTTT. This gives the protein CASSLDGTATGELFF.

DNA of the CDR3: TGTGCCAGCAGTAACAGGGTAACATACGAGCAGTACTTC. As protein: CASSNRVTYEQYF. This rearrangement joins TRBV6-5 to TRBJ2-7; D is perhaps TRBD1 (6 bases). Germline V gene lookup returns CDR1 MNHEY and CDR2 SVGAGI. Trimming left V 5 bases short and J 4 bases short, with 12 bases between. The CDR3 length is 13 residues.

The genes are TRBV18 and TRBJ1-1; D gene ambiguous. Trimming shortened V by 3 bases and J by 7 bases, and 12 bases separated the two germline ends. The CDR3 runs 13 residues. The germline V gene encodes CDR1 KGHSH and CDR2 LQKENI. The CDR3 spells CASSPRLRDEAFF. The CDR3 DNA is TGTGCCAGCTCACCCCGACTTCGAGATGAAGCTTTCTTT.

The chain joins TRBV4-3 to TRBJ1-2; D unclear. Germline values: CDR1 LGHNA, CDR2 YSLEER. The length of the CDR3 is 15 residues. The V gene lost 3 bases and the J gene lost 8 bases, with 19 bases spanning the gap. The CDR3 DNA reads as TGCGCCAGCAGCCACTGGGGAGCTGGGGAGGTCGGCTACACCTTC. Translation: CASSHWGAGEVGYTF.

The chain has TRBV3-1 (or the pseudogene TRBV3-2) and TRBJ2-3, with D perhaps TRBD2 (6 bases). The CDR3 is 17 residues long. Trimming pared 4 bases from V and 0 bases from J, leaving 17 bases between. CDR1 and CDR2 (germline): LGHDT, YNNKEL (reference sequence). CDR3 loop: CASSPPRTTASTDTQYF. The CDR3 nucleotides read TGTGCCAGCAGCCCTCCCCGGACTACCGCTAGCACAGATACGCAGTATTTT.

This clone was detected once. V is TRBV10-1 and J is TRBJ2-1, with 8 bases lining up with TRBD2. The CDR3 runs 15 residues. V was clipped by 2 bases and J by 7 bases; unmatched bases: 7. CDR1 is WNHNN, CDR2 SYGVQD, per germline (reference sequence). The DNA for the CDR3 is TGCGCCAGCAGTGAGGCGGGGGGTCTATTGAATGAGCAGTTCTTC. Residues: CASSEAGGLLNEQFF.

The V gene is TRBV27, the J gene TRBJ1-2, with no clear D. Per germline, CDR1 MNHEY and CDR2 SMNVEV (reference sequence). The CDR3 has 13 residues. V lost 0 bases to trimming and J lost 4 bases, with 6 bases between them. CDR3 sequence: CASSLSATYGYTF. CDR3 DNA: TGTGCCAGCAGTTTATCCGCCACCTATGGCTACACCTTC.

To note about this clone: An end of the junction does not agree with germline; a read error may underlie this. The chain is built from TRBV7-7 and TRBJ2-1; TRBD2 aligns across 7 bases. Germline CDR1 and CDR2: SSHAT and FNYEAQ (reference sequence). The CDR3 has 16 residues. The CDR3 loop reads CASSAFGAGATNEQFF. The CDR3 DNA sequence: TGTGCTAGCAGCGCTTTTGGGGCGGGAGCTACCAATGAGCAGTTCTTC.

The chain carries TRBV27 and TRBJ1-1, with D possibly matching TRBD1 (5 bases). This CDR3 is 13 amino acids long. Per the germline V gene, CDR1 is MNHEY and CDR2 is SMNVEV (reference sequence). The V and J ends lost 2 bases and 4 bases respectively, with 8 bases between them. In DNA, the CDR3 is TGTGCCAGCAGTTTACAGGGACCCACTGAAGCTTTCTTT. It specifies CASSLQGPTEAFF.

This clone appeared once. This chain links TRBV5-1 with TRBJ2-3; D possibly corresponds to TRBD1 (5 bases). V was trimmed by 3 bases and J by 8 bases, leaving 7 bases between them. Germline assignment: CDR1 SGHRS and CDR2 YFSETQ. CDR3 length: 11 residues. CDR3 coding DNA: TGCGCCAGCAGCTCGGACACTACGCAGTATTTT. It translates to CASSSDTTQYF.

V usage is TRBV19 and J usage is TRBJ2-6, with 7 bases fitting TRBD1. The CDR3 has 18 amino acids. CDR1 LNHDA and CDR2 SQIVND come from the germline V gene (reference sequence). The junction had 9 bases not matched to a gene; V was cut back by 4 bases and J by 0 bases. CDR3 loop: CASSTKTGWSSGANVLTF. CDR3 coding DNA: TGTGCCAGTAGTACTAAGACAGGGTGGAGCTCTGGGGCCAACGTCCTGACTTTC.

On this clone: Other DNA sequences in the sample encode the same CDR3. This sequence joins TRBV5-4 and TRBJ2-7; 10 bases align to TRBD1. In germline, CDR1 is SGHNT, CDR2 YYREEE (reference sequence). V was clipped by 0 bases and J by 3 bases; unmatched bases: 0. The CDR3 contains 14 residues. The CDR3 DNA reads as TGTGCCAGCAGCTTGGGGACAGGGGGCTACGAGCAGTACTTC. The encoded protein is CASSLGTGGYEQYF.

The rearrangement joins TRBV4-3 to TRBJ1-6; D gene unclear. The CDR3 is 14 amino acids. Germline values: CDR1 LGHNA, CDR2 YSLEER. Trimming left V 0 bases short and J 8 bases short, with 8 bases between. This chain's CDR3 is CASSQEGGYSPLHF. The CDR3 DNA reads TGCGCCAGCAGCCAAGAGGGCGGCTATTCACCCCTCCACTTT.

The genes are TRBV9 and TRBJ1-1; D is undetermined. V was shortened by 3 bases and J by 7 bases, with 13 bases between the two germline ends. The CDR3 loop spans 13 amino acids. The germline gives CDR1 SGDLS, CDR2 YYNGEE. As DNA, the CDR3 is TGTGCCAGCAGCGCGGAACTTCGGGGTGAAGCTTTCTTT. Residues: CASSAELRGEAFF.

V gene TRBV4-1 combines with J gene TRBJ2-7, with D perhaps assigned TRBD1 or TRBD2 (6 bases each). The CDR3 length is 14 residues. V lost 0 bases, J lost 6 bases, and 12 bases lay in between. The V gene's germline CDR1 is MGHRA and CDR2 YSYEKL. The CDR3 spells CASSQDKEGGEQYF. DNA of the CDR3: TGCGCCAGCAGCCAAGATAAAGAGGGGGGCGAGCAGTACTTC.

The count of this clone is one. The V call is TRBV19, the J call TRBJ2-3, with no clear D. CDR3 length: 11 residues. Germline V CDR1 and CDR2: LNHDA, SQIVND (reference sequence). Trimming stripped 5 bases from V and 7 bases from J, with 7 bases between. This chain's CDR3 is CASSAGYTQYF. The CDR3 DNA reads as TGTGCCAGTAGTGCCGGATATACGCAGTATTTT.

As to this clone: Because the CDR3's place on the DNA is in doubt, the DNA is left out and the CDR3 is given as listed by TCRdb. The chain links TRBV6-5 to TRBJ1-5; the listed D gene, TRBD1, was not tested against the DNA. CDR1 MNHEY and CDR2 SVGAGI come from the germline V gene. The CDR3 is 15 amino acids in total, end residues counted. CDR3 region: CASSSSTGSIQPQHF.